These T cell receptor beta chains were read from a single sample in a study of beta chain features in type 1 diabetes. This table comes from immunoSEQ multiplex PCR, and its TCRdb copy is limited to in-frame clones, with some not included. The repertoire has around 430,000 clones, approximately 28% of them found once; the top ten carry around 0.065%. Sequencing used naive CD4+ T cells from blood. The receptors were gathered from a young man in good health. Each CDR3 is given with its conserved first and last residue. Fields, in order: V gene, clone size, J gene, CDR3 protein. A row's size may be missing; if present it is once, few, many or a size class.

v_call: TRBV27; clone_size: once; j_call: TRBJ1-1; cdr3_aa: CASSLSATWTTEAFF
v_call: TRBV30; clone_size: .; j_call: TRBJ2-7; cdr3_aa: CAWNSGTGNEQYF
v_call: TRBV7-2; clone_size: few; j_call: TRBJ1-2; cdr3_aa: CASSLTGARYGYTF
v_call: TRBV2; clone_size: .; j_call: TRBJ2-2; cdr3_aa: CASSALGNTGELFF
v_call: TRBV20-1; clone_size: few; j_call: TRBJ2-1; cdr3_aa: CSARWIYEQFF
v_call: TRBV25-1; clone_size: .; j_call: TRBJ1-2; cdr3_aa: CASSVAGSSYGYTF
v_call: TRBV25-1; clone_size: .; j_call: TRBJ2-1; cdr3_aa: CASSWTSGRWFF
v_call: TRBV7-2; clone_size: few; j_call: TRBJ2-3; cdr3_aa: CASSQQGGTDTQYF
v_call: TRBV19; clone_size: few; j_call: TRBJ2-7; cdr3_aa: CASSIVAETSYEQYF
v_call: TRBV5-1; clone_size: few; j_call: TRBJ2-4; cdr3_aa: CASSPRGYDIQYF
v_call: TRBV20-1; clone_size: .; j_call: TRBJ2-5; cdr3_aa: CSAGGRETQYF
v_call: TRBV30; clone_size: .; j_call: TRBJ2-1; cdr3_aa: CAWSTRVTLYNEQFF
v_call: TRBV7-2; clone_size: few; j_call: TRBJ2-1; cdr3_aa: CASSHYMEQFF
v_call: TRBV25-1; clone_size: once; j_call: TRBJ2-3; cdr3_aa: CASSVQGIDTQYF
v_call: TRBV27; clone_size: .; j_call: TRBJ2-3; cdr3_aa: CASSLLAREGMADTQYF
v_call: TRBV7-9; clone_size: few; j_call: TRBJ2-3; cdr3_aa: CASSLALKGDTQYF
v_call: TRBV5-1; clone_size: few; j_call: TRBJ2-1; cdr3_aa: CASRMLGTSVPVEQFF
v_call: TRBV7-9; clone_size: .; j_call: TRBJ1-1; cdr3_aa: CASSKTEGTEAFF
v_call: TRBV4-2; clone_size: .; j_call: TRBJ2-7; cdr3_aa: CASSQDGAAEQYF
v_call: TRBV30; clone_size: .; j_call: TRBJ1-1; cdr3_aa: CATGRGNTEAFF
v_call: TRBV28; clone_size: .; j_call: TRBJ2-7; cdr3_aa: CASSSGTGDSVYF
v_call: TRBV29-1; clone_size: .; j_call: TRBJ1-1; cdr3_aa: CSVARVLSTEAFF